One and the same sample provided the 9 T cell receptor beta chains below, sequenced in a study of immune cell composition in non-small cell lung cancer. Normal lung sampling was at least 3 cm from the tumour, as distant as possible. Measured with immunoSEQ multiplex PCR; TCRdb has only the in-frame clones, and not every one. This sample has about 9,000 clones, with roughly 80% found just once. The sample was non-adjacent lung tissue. Receptors were obtained from a human donor with non-small cell lung cancer.

The rearrangement uses TRBV29-1 and TRBJ1-2, with 12 bases fitting TRBD1. The CDR3 runs 15 residues. The germline V gene has CDR1 SQVTM and CDR2 ANQGSEA. The V segment lost 3 bases and the J segment 6 bases; nucleotides outside the gene matches: 8. The CDR3 coding sequence is TGCAGCGTTGATCTCCGGGACAGGGGGCGAGATGGCTACACCTTC. Translating gives CSVDLRDRGRDGYTF.

This chain links TRBV29-1 with TRBJ2-1, with a tentative D call TRBD1 (5 bases). This CDR3 region has 11 residues. V shed 5 bases and J shed 12 bases, with 14 bases lying between them. The germline V gene has CDR1 SQVTM and CDR2 ANQGSEA. CDR3 nucleotide sequence: TGCAGCGTTACCCCCAGGGAATGGCAGTTCTTC. This translates into CSVTPREWQFF.

In its sample, this clone was seen a few times. The rearrangement joins TRBV2 to TRBJ1-6, with TRBD1 matching over 9 bases. The CDR3 is 15 amino acids. CDR1 and CDR2 from the germline V gene are SNHLY and FYNNEI. Unmatched junction bases numbered 6, after V lost 4 bases and J lost 8 bases. The CDR3: CASSALDRGDSPLHF. The CDR3 coding sequence is TGTGCCAGCAGTGCCCTGGACAGGGGTGATTCACCCCTCCACTTT.

The chain is built from TRBV11-2 and TRBJ2-7, with D unresolved. CDR1 is SGHAT and CDR2 is FQNNGV in the germline V gene. The CDR3 length is 13 residues. V was pared by 1 base and J by 6 bases, with 10 bases between. This CDR3 reads CASSLGVPGEQYF. The CDR3 nucleotides are TGTGCCAGCAGCTTAGGCGTTCCGGGCGAGCAGTACTTC.

This clone was counted a few times. This chain uses TRBV7-2 with TRBJ1-6, with a weak D call TRBD1 (5 bases). Between the trimmed V and J ends, which lost 5 bases and 0 bases, there was a span of 11 bases. Germline assignment: CDR1 SGHTA and CDR2 FQGNSA. This CDR3 comprises 16 residues. CDR3 DNA sequence: TGTGCCAGCAGCCTACGGGGGAGCTCCTATAATTCACCCCTCCACTTT. This codes for CASSLRGSSYNSPLHF. Complete variable domain (other parts from reference TRBV7-2 and TRBJ1-6): GAGVSQSPSNKVTEKGKDVELRCDPISGHTALYWYRQSLGQGLEFLIYFQGNSAPDKSGLPSDRFSAERTGGSVSTLTIQRTQQEDSAVYLCASSLRGSSYNSPLHFGNGTRLTVT.

The V and J genes are TRBV6-6 and TRBJ1-5, with D uncertain. Germline-derived CDR1 and CDR2 are MNHNY and SVGAGI (reference sequence). The V and J ends lost 3 bases and 3 bases respectively, with 6 bases between them. The CDR3 is 13 residues long. In nucleotides, the CDR3 is TGTGCCAGCAGTTATTATGACAATCAGCCCCAGCATTTT. It translates to CASSYYDNQPQHF.

The chain carries TRBV19 and TRBJ2-1; D might be TRBD1 or TRBD2, each matching 5 bases. There are 15 residues in the CDR3. CDR1 is LNHDA, CDR2 SQIVND, per germline (reference sequence). The V gene lost 8 bases and the J gene lost 4 bases, with 18 bases spanning the gap. The CDR3 protein is CASSPTGTKYNEQFF. The CDR3 DNA reads TGTGCCAGTTCTCCCACCGGGACCAAATACAATGAGCAGTTCTTC.

V and J are TRBV7-2 and TRBJ1-2; the match to TRBD1 covers 8 bases. CDR1 and CDR2 from the germline V gene are SGHTA and FQGNSA. V gave up 1 base and J gave up 2 bases; unmatched junction bases: 3. The CDR3 covers 15 residues. CDR3 DNA sequence: TGTGCCAGCAGCTTAGATAACAGGGGGAACTATGGCTACACCTTC. Protein product: CASSLDNRGNYGYTF. Using reference TRBV7-2 and TRBJ1-2 for the parts outside the CDR3, the full variable domain is GAGVSQSPSNKVTEKGKDVELRCDPISGHTALYWYRQSLGQGLEFLIYFQGNSAPDKSGLPSDRFSAERTGGSVSTLTIQRTQQEDSAVYLCASSLDNRGNYGYTFGSGTRLTVV.

This clone was observed a few times. This sequence joins TRBV7-9 and TRBJ2-3; TRBD1 might be the D (5 bases). V shed 3 bases and J shed 1 base, with 11 bases lying between them. The CDR3 has 15 amino acids. Germline V gene lookup returns CDR1 SEHNR and CDR2 FQNEAQ (reference sequence). CDR3 nucleotide sequence: TGTGCCAGCAGCTTGACAGACGCCCGCACAGATACGCAGTATTTT. This codes for CASSLTDARTDTQYF.